This TCR beta chain was obtained from a study of blood T cell repertoires in COVID-19. Germline CDR1 SGHRS, CDR2 YFSETQ. V was shortened by 0 bases and J by 1 base, with 4 bases between the two germline ends. The CDR3 has 13 amino acids. Authors' methods: For nucleated cells, counts were estimated from reference gene primer amplification. The method was immunoSEQ multiplex PCR; TCRdb's version includes in-frame clones alone and lacks a portion of them. V and J calls and clone size are as listed in that table; D and trimming were resolved from the DNA. This sample carries roughly 350,000 clones, under 95% of them seen once, and the ten largest clones take around 3.5%.

The chain uses TRBV5-1 and TRBJ1-2; D not certain. Sequences were obtained from peripheral blood. This TCR was sampled from a young woman who had recovered from COVID-19. This CDR3 reads CASSLDNNYGYTF. In DNA, the CDR3 is TGCGCCAGCAGCTTGGACAATAACTATGGCTACACCTTC.